Listed below are T cell receptor beta chains from one sample, sequenced in a study of naive and memory T cell subsets. TCRdb reprocessed the UMI-ligation and nested PCR reads via MiXCR and lists one record per CDR3 protein. This table holds around 90,000 distinct CDR3 sequences, more than 6.5% found once. Material for sequencing was central memory CD4+ T cells from blood. These receptors originate from a human donor in good health. CDR3s include the opening cysteine and the closing phenylalanine or tryptophan. D genes are given only for firm matches. Part of the rows lack a size; the others show once, few, many or a class for expanded clones.

j_gene: TRBJ1-1; v_gene: TRBV19; d_gene: TRBD1; abundance: few; CDR3aa: CASSKQGDSTEAFF
j_gene: TRBJ2-7; v_gene: TRBV12-3/TRBV12-4; d_gene: .; abundance: few; CDR3aa: CASSFTGALKGEQYF
j_gene: TRBJ2-7; v_gene: TRBV20-1; d_gene: TRBD2; abundance: .; CDR3aa: CSAIPGLAGEAVYF
j_gene: TRBJ2-5; v_gene: TRBV12-3/TRBV12-4; d_gene: TRBD2; abundance: few; CDR3aa: CASKTAGAQETQYF
j_gene: TRBJ1-2; v_gene: TRBV7-2; d_gene: TRBD1; abundance: many; CDR3aa: CASSPRDRGPGGYTF
j_gene: TRBJ2-3; v_gene: TRBV2; d_gene: TRBD2; abundance: few; CDR3aa: CASRPAGLAGSTDTQYF
j_gene: TRBJ2-3; v_gene: TRBV20-1; d_gene: .; abundance: .; CDR3aa: CSATLETPDTQYF
j_gene: TRBJ2-7; v_gene: TRBV11-2; d_gene: .; abundance: few; CDR3aa: CASSLENYEQYF
j_gene: TRBJ2-1; v_gene: TRBV12-3/TRBV12-4; d_gene: TRBD2; abundance: .; CDR3aa: CASSFRTSDYNEQFF
j_gene: TRBJ2-6; v_gene: TRBV7-9; d_gene: .; abundance: .; CDR3aa: CASSSTQSRGRAGANVLTF
j_gene: TRBJ1-3; v_gene: TRBV20-1; d_gene: .; abundance: few; CDR3aa: CSARATGWPRGGNTIYF
j_gene: TRBJ2-7; v_gene: TRBV4-2; d_gene: TRBD2; abundance: .; CDR3aa: CASSQDGRGTYEQYF
j_gene: TRBJ2-7; v_gene: TRBV28; d_gene: .; abundance: many; CDR3aa: CASSAGSNGGYEQYF
j_gene: TRBJ2-4; v_gene: TRBV7-6; d_gene: TRBD2; abundance: many; CDR3aa: CASSPGAGVAKNIQYF
j_gene: TRBJ2-6; v_gene: TRBV6-2/TRBV6-3; d_gene: TRBD1; abundance: many; CDR3aa: CASGTGTGARANVLTF
j_gene: TRBJ2-1; v_gene: TRBV4-1; d_gene: TRBD2; abundance: .; CDR3aa: CASCLAASYNEQFF
j_gene: TRBJ2-7; v_gene: TRBV7-9; d_gene: TRBD1; abundance: few; CDR3aa: CASSALDRVYEQYF
j_gene: TRBJ1-6; v_gene: TRBV27; d_gene: .; abundance: few; CDR3aa: CASSSVGFLNSPLHF
j_gene: TRBJ1-5; v_gene: TRBV30; d_gene: .; abundance: many; CDR3aa: CAWTPARARQPQHF
j_gene: TRBJ2-3; v_gene: TRBV4-2; d_gene: .; abundance: .; CDR3aa: CASSQAVTGARTDTQYF
j_gene: TRBJ1-1; v_gene: TRBV5-1; d_gene: .; abundance: many; CDR3aa: CASSSATAGITEAFF
j_gene: TRBJ2-5; v_gene: TRBV12-3/TRBV12-4; d_gene: .; abundance: few; CDR3aa: CASTRDLQETQYF
j_gene: TRBJ2-1; v_gene: TRBV20-1; d_gene: TRBD2; abundance: .; CDR3aa: CSASTGGSSYNEQFF
j_gene: TRBJ2-3; v_gene: TRBV7-3; d_gene: .; abundance: few; CDR3aa: CASSNRAATDTQYF
j_gene: TRBJ2-3; v_gene: TRBV3-2; d_gene: .; abundance: many; CDR3aa: CASSQKRGISTDTQYF
j_gene: TRBJ1-2; v_gene: TRBV20-1; d_gene: TRBD1; abundance: few; CDR3aa: CSASPDRGVGYTF
j_gene: TRBJ2-3; v_gene: TRBV20-1; d_gene: TRBD1; abundance: few; CDR3aa: CSAIGQGASRDTQYF
j_gene: TRBJ2-1; v_gene: TRBV11-3; d_gene: TRBD2; abundance: few; CDR3aa: CASSLEVGGSSEQFF
j_gene: TRBJ1-1; v_gene: TRBV4-3; d_gene: .; abundance: many; CDR3aa: CASSQGSGTGMNTEAFF
j_gene: TRBJ1-1; v_gene: TRBV4-3; d_gene: .; abundance: many; CDR3aa: CASSQATGGNTEAFF
j_gene: TRBJ2-3; v_gene: TRBV28; d_gene: .; abundance: few; CDR3aa: CASRPGTSILAQYF
j_gene: TRBJ2-4; v_gene: TRBV12-3/TRBV12-4; d_gene: TRBD2; abundance: many; CDR3aa: CASISGRGTKNIQYF
j_gene: TRBJ2-1; v_gene: TRBV7-2; d_gene: .; abundance: few; CDR3aa: CASSLAGVEQFF
j_gene: TRBJ2-5; v_gene: TRBV6-1; d_gene: TRBD1; abundance: many; CDR3aa: CASSIGTGGFEWETQYF
j_gene: TRBJ2-3; v_gene: TRBV18; d_gene: .; abundance: .; CDR3aa: CASSPHGGHTDTQYF
j_gene: TRBJ2-7; v_gene: TRBV5-1; d_gene: .; abundance: .; CDR3aa: CASSPGGGAYEQYF
j_gene: TRBJ2-7; v_gene: TRBV23-1; d_gene: TRBD2; abundance: many; CDR3aa: CATHRGGNYEQYF
j_gene: TRBJ2-1; v_gene: TRBV4-3; d_gene: .; abundance: many; CDR3aa: CASSQGPSPDNEQFF
j_gene: TRBJ1-2; v_gene: TRBV20-1; d_gene: .; abundance: many; CDR3aa: CSVYQGISYGYTF
j_gene: TRBJ1-4; v_gene: TRBV7-8; d_gene: .; abundance: .; CDR3aa: CASSLVWWGSGANEKLFF
j_gene: TRBJ2-7; v_gene: TRBV11-3; d_gene: .; abundance: few; CDR3aa: CASSLGVNPIHEQYF
j_gene: TRBJ2-7; v_gene: TRBV29-1; d_gene: TRBD1; abundance: many; CDR3aa: CSVLGQGIYEQYF
j_gene: TRBJ2-3; v_gene: TRBV28; d_gene: .; abundance: many; CDR3aa: CASRQRTDTQYF
j_gene: TRBJ2-1; v_gene: TRBV5-4; d_gene: TRBD2; abundance: few; CDR3aa: CASSQGLAKHVDYNEQFF
j_gene: TRBJ2-3; v_gene: TRBV7-7; d_gene: TRBD1; abundance: .; CDR3aa: CASSLGQGDTQYF
j_gene: TRBJ2-2; v_gene: TRBV7-2; d_gene: .; abundance: few; CDR3aa: CASSSTPKGGELFF
j_gene: TRBJ2-2; v_gene: TRBV6-6; d_gene: .; abundance: few; CDR3aa: CASSYSGLGELFF
j_gene: TRBJ2-6; v_gene: TRBV20-1; d_gene: .; abundance: many; CDR3aa: CSARAGVGSGANVLTF
j_gene: TRBJ1-4; v_gene: TRBV12-3/TRBV12-4; d_gene: TRBD1; abundance: many; CDR3aa: CASSFGTGSKLFF
j_gene: TRBJ1-6; v_gene: TRBV11-1; d_gene: .; abundance: many; CDR3aa: CASSLVGTGSPLHF
j_gene: TRBJ2-7; v_gene: TRBV30; d_gene: .; abundance: many; CDR3aa: CAWSPLDGDSYEQYF
j_gene: TRBJ2-3; v_gene: TRBV12-3/TRBV12-4; d_gene: TRBD1; abundance: many; CDR3aa: CASSTKQGATQYF
j_gene: TRBJ1-3; v_gene: TRBV12-3/TRBV12-4; d_gene: .; abundance: .; CDR3aa: CASKGNRAAGSSGNTIYF
j_gene: TRBJ1-2; v_gene: TRBV19; d_gene: .; abundance: many; CDR3aa: CASSKQTKYGYTF
j_gene: TRBJ1-1; v_gene: TRBV18; d_gene: .; abundance: many; CDR3aa: CASSLGRGKGENTEAFF
j_gene: TRBJ2-4; v_gene: TRBV7-9; d_gene: .; abundance: many; CDR3aa: CASSLDGQRRLAKNIQYF
j_gene: TRBJ2-6; v_gene: TRBV6-1; d_gene: .; abundance: many; CDR3aa: CAEAPQGSGANVLTF
j_gene: TRBJ1-3; v_gene: TRBV28; d_gene: .; abundance: many; CDR3aa: CASSPPRSSGNTIYF
j_gene: TRBJ1-2; v_gene: TRBV7-3; d_gene: TRBD1; abundance: .; CDR3aa: CASSLRDRGDNYGYTF
j_gene: TRBJ1-1; v_gene: TRBV14; d_gene: .; abundance: .; CDR3aa: CASSPHLGTGITEAFF